The rows below give T cell receptor beta chains drawn from one sample of a study of cytomegalovirus exposure and HLA in healthy donors. Measured with immunoSEQ multiplex PCR; TCRdb has only the in-frame clones, and not every one. This sample has about 140,000 clones, with 65% to 80% found just once. Sequencing input: PBMCs. These receptors were collected from a man in his forties or fifties in good health and CMV-seronegative. The CDR3 runs from the conserved cysteine through the conserved F or W. The D gene is left open where the match is weak. Expanded clones get a size class; other rows say once, few or many, or leave the size out.

j_gene,d_gene,v_gene,len,abundance,CDR3nt,CDR3aa
TRBJ1-5,TRBD1,TRBV6-6,15,few,TGTGCCAGCAGACCCGGGACAGACGGCAATCAGCCCCAGCATTTT,CASRPGTDGNQPQHF
TRBJ2-5,-,TRBV7-9,14,-,TGTGCCAGCAGCTCACCCGGAGCGATCGAGACCCAGTACTTC,CASSSPGAIETQYF
TRBJ1-5,TRBD1,TRBV19,13,-,TGTGCCAGTACCGACAGGGTCAATCAGCCCCAGCATTTT,CASTDRVNQPQHF
TRBJ1-1,TRBD1,TRBV27,14,-,TGTGCCAGCAGTCTCTGGACAGGGGGGGCTGAAGCTTTCTTT,CASSLWTGGAEAFF
TRBJ1-5,-,TRBV30,13,-,TGTGCCTGGAGGCCAGGGTTCAATCAGCCCCAGCATTTT,CAWRPGFNQPQHF
TRBJ2-1,TRBD1,TRBV27,14,-,TGTGCCAGCAGGGACAGGGGTAGGAACAATGAGCAGTTCTTC,CASRDRGRNNEQFF
TRBJ2-7,-,TRBV30,12,-,TGTGCCTGGAGTCCTGGACAGTACGAGCAGTACTTC,CAWSPGQYEQYF
TRBJ1-5,-,TRBV27,12,-,TGTGCCAGCAGTTTCGTTGATCAGCCCCAGCATTTT,CASSFVDQPQHF
TRBJ1-4,TRBD1,TRBV6-5,16,-,TGTGCCAGCAGTTACTCAAAAAACAGGGGTGGTGAAAAACTGTTTTTT,CASSYSKNRGGEKLFF
TRBJ2-3,-,TRBV4-3,15,-,TGCGCCAGCAGCCAGAGCTACCATACGGGAGATACGCAGTATTTT,CASSQSYHTGDTQYF
TRBJ2-3,-,TRBV6-5,15,-,TGTGCCAGCAGCTCCGCGGGGAGGAGCACAGATACGCAGTATTTT,CASSSAGRSTDTQYF
TRBJ1-2,TRBD1,TRBV19,14,-,TGTGCCAGTAGTGCGCAGGGGGTGGACTATGGCTACACCTTC,CASSAQGVDYGYTF
TRBJ1-1,TRBD1,TRBV30,14,once,TGTGCCTGGACGCGGGACAGGGGGTACACTGAAGCTTTCTTT,CAWTRDRGYTEAFF
TRBJ1-1,-,TRBV7-2,15,-,TGTGCCAGCAGCTTATCTGGACCTTGGGGCAGAGCAGCTTTCTTT,CASSLSGPWGRAAFF
TRBJ2-5,TRBD1,TRBV5-4,16,-,TGTGCCAGCAGCATTCCACAGGGGCTAGCAGGGGAGACCCAGTACTTC,CASSIPQGLAGETQYF
TRBJ1-5,TRBD1,TRBV2,15,-,TGTGCCAGCAGCACTAACAGGGGGAGCAATCAGCCCCAGCATTTT,CASSTNRGSNQPQHF
TRBJ2-6,TRBD2,TRBV10-3,17,once,TGTGCCATCACCTCAGGACTAGCGGGATCTGGGGCCAACGTCCTGACTTTC,CAITSGLAGSGANVLTF
TRBJ1-2,TRBD1,TRBV7-9,19,-,TGTGCCAGCAGCTACTCCTTCGGTCAGGGGGCTCTGATTAACTATGGCTACACCTTC,CASSYSFGQGALINYGYTF
TRBJ2-6,-,TRBV19,20,-,TGTGCCAGTAGTATTTCCGCCCAAAGGGGGAGCTCGTCTGGGGCCAACGTCCTGACTTTC,CASSISAQRGSSSGANVLTF
TRBJ1-5,-,TRBV4-1,13,few,TGCGCCAGCAGCCAAGCTCCTTTAGAGGCCCAGCATTTT,CASSQAPLEAQHF
TRBJ1-4,-,TRBV7-2,13,-,TGTGCCAGCAGCTTAGTCAGGTCTGGGAAACTGTTTTTT,CASSLVRSGKLFF
TRBJ2-4,-,TRBV18,14,once,TGTGCCAGCTCACCCTCAGGGTCAAAAAACATTCAGTACTTC,CASSPSGSKNIQYF
TRBJ2-1,-,TRBV4-3,13,medium-sized,TGCGCCAGCAGCCAAAACCTGGAGAATGAGCAGTTCTTC,CASSQNLENEQFF
TRBJ2-2,-,TRBV5-4,16,-,TGTGCCAGCAGCTTGATGGCGGGCCAAAACACCGGGGAGCTGTTTTTT,CASSLMAGQNTGELFF
TRBJ2-3,-,TRBV29-1,15,-,TGCAGCGTTGAAGGGGGTAGCGGAGCAACAGATACGCAGTATTTT,CSVEGGSGATDTQYF
TRBJ2-7,-,TRBV6-5,13,-,TGTGCCAGCAGATGGAGGGGGGGATCCGAGCAGTACTTC,CASRWRGGSEQYF
TRBJ1-5,-,TRBV27,11,many,TGTGCCAGCAGGGGGCGCCAGCCCCAGCATTTT,CASRGRQPQHF
TRBJ2-5,TRBD1,TRBV19,19,-,TGTGCCAGTAGTAGGCACGGGACAGGGGTTGTAGTAGGGGCAGAGACCCAGTACTTC,CASSRHGTGVVVGAETQYF
TRBJ1-2,-,TRBV14,12,-,TGTGCCAGCAGCCCAACAGCCTATGGCTACACCTTC,CASSPTAYGYTF
TRBJ1-1,TRBD1,TRBV6-6,14,once,TGTGCCAGCAGTTACCGGGACAGGGCCACTGAAGCTTTCTTT,CASSYRDRATEAFF
TRBJ2-2,TRBD2,TRBV5-4,14,-,TGTGCCAGCAGGACTAGCGTGGGGACCGGGGAGCTGTTTTTT,CASRTSVGTGELFF
TRBJ2-7,-,TRBV7-9,14,once,TGTGCCAGCAGCTTAGGTGCGGGGATCAACGAGCAGTACTTC,CASSLGAGINEQYF
TRBJ2-7,-,TRBV4-3,13,once,TGCGCCAGCAGCCAAGATCTACCCTACGAGCAGTACTTC,CASSQDLPYEQYF
TRBJ2-7,-,TRBV6-5,15,-,TGTGCCAGCAGTCCCCCCGCGGGTGGGGGGTTAAAACAGTACTTC,CASSPPAGGGLKQYF
TRBJ2-7,TRBD2,TRBV10-3,14,-,TGTGCCATCACGTCCGGCGACGGGGGGTACGAGCAGTACTTC,CAITSGDGGYEQYF
TRBJ1-4,-,TRBV30,15,-,TGTGCCTGGAGTGTTCCGCAGGGTGCTAATGAAAAACTGTTTTTT,CAWSVPQGANEKLFF
TRBJ1-1,TRBD1,TRBV29-1,13,once,TGCAGCGTTGAACGACAGGGGTACACTGAAGCTTTCTTT,CSVERQGYTEAFF
TRBJ1-1,-,TRBV5-1,15,-,TGCGCCAGCAGCTTGTGGTCAGGGATTATGGGTGAAGCTTTCTTT,CASSLWSGIMGEAFF
TRBJ2-7,TRBD2,TRBV7-9,18,-,TGTGCCAGCAGCCATACGGGACTAGCGGGAGTGTATTTGGACGAGCAGTACTTC,CASSHTGLAGVYLDEQYF
TRBJ2-7,TRBD2,TRBV7-7,15,-,TGTGCCAGCAGCCCAACTAGCGGGGGGGCCTACGAGCAGTACTTC,CASSPTSGGAYEQYF
TRBJ1-1,TRBD1,TRBV5-1,14,-,TGCGCCAGCAGCTCGCAAGGACAGGGGGCTGAAGCTTTCTTT,CASSSQGQGAEAFF
TRBJ1-1,-,TRBV5-8,15,-,TGTGCCAGCAGCCCTGGGGGGGCAGAGAACACTGAAGCTTTCTTT,CASSPGGAENTEAFF
TRBJ1-5,-,TRBV6-6,15,-,TGTGCCAGCAGTTATGATGACAGCAGGGTTCAGCCCCAGCATTTT,CASSYDDSRVQPQHF
TRBJ1-2,TRBD1,TRBV19,15,-,TGTGCCAGTAGTATAACCGGGACAGCTAACTATGGCTACACCTTC,CASSITGTANYGYTF